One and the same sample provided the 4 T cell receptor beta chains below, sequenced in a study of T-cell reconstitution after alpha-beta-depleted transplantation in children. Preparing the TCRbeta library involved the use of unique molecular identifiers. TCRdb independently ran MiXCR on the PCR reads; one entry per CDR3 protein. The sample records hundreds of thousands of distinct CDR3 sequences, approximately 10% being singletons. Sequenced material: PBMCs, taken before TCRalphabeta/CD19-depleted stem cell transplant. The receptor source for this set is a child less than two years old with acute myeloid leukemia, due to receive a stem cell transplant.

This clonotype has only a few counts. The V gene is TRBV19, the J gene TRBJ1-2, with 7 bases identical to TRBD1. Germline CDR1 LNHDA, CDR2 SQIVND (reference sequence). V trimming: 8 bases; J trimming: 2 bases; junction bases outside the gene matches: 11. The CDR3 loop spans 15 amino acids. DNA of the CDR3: TGTGCCAGTCTAAATGCCCCGGGACAGAACTATGGCTACACCTTC. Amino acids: CASLNAPGQNYGYTF.

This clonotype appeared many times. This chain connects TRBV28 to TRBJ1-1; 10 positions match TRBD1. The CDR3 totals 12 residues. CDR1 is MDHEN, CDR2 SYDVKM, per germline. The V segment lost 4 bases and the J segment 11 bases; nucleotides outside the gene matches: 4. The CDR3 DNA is TGTGCCAGCAGTTCAGGACAGGGGGACGCTTTCTTT. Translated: CASSSGQGDAFF.

The CDR3 reads CASRDEPSTDTQYF. CDR3 DNA sequence: TGCGCCAGCCGGGACGAACCTAGCACAGATACGCAGTATTTT. The chain has TRBV5-1 and TRBJ2-3; either TRBD1 or TRBD2 may fit D (5 bases each). Germline V CDR1 and CDR2: SGHRS, YFSETQ. The germline V and J ends were trimmed by 7 bases and 0 bases, with 12 bases remaining between them. The CDR3 contains 14 residues.

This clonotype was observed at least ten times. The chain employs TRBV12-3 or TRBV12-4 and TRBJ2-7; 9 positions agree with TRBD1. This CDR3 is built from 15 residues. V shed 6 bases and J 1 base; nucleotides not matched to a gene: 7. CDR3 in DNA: TGTGCCAGCAGCCCGGTCGGGACAGGGTCCTACGAGCAGTACTTC. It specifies CASSPVGTGSYEQYF.